Below, 14 T cell receptor beta chains from the same sample are listed, as sequenced in a study of cytomegalovirus exposure and HLA in healthy donors. In the PCR, 60 Vbeta and 13 Jbeta primers were used. The table came from immunoSEQ multiplex PCR; TCRdb's copy has only in-frame clones and leaves some out. This table lists about 92,000 clones. Sequenced input: PBMCs. The receptors originated from a man aged 45-65 years in good health and CMV-seropositive.

With regard to this clone: The same CDR3 also results from other DNA sequences found in this sample. The J gene is TRBJ1-3, the V gene TRBV5-1; D unclear. The germline V gene encodes CDR1 SGHRS and CDR2 YFSETQ. With 4 bases removed from V and 1 base from J, the gap between germline ends came to 9 bases. This CDR3 has 14 residues. CDR3: CASSPGDSGNTIYF. The DNA of the CDR3 is TGCGCCAGCAGCCCCGGGGATTCTGGAAACACCATATATTTT.

The CDR3, as DNA: TGTGCCAGCAGCGTTGGGGGACTAGCGAGTAATGAGCAGTTCTTC. It encodes CASSVGGLASNEQFF. The chain has TRBV9 and TRBJ2-1; TRBD2 aligns across 10 bases. From germline, CDR1 is SGDLS and CDR2 YYNGEE. This CDR3 region has 15 residues. Trimming at V came to 2 bases and at J to 7 bases, leaving 6 bases not matched to a gene.

The V gene is TRBV6-5, the J gene TRBJ2-1; TRBD2 is a possible D gene (6 bases). From germline, CDR1 is MNHEY and CDR2 SVGAGI. Trimming took 4 bases from V and 8 from J, leaving 15 bases between them. This CDR3 spans 14 amino acids. The CDR3 loop reads CASSFEGLTDEQFF. CDR3 bases: TGTGCCAGCAGTTTTGAGGGACTGACGGATGAGCAGTTCTTC.

This chain connects TRBV19 to TRBJ2-5, with 8 bases lining up with TRBD1. This CDR3 has 14 residues. V lost 5 bases to trimming and J lost 5 bases; unmatched junction nucleotides: 7. Germline V gene lookup returns CDR1 LNHDA and CDR2 SQIVND (reference sequence). The CDR3: CASSPWTGMETQYF. Here the CDR3 DNA reads TGTGCCAGTAGTCCCTGGACAGGGATGGAGACCCAGTACTTC.

This chain joins TRBV4-3 and TRBJ1-4; D is undetermined. CDR1 LGHNA and CDR2 YSLEER come from the germline V gene. The V end was cut by 7 bases, the J end by 4 bases, with 16 bases between. The CDR3 sequence is 15 residues long. CDR3 sequence reads: CASTFGYSLNEKLFF. CDR3 sequence (DNA): TGCGCCAGCACCTTTGGATACAGCCTTAATGAAAAACTGTTTTTT.

The rearrangement links TRBV5-1 to TRBJ1-2; 8 nucleotides align to TRBD1. The CDR3 is made up of 15 amino acids. V trimming: 0 bases; J trimming: 1 base; junction bases outside the gene matches: 2. The germline V gene has CDR1 SGHRS and CDR2 YFSETQ. The CDR3 region is CASSLGDRGNYGYTF. The DNA of the CDR3 is TGCGCCAGCAGCTTGGGCGACAGGGGTAACTATGGCTACACCTTC.

The chain couples TRBV7-2 to TRBJ2-7; D is possibly TRBD2 (7 bases). This CDR3 spans 15 amino acids. Germline V gene data show CDR1 as SGHTA and CDR2 as FQGNSA. V lost 7 bases and J lost 2, with 18 bases in between. The chain's CDR3 is CASTSGLGGAYEQYF. CDR3 bases: TGTGCCAGCACCAGTGGATTAGGGGGGGCCTACGAGCAGTACTTC.

The rearrangement links TRBV28 to TRBJ2-1, with a possible D match to TRBD1 (5 bases). CDR1 and CDR2 (germline): MDHEN, SYDVKM. V dropped 3 bases and J dropped 1 base, with 16 bases sitting between them. The CDR3 covers 17 residues. The CDR3 sequence is CASSFRQGQSSYNEQFF. For the CDR3, the DNA is TGTGCCAGCAGTTTTAGGCAGGGCCAATCTTCCTACAATGAGCAGTTCTTC.

The V gene is TRBV5-6, the J gene TRBJ2-1, with a tentative D call TRBD2 (6 bases). V was pared by 4 bases and J by 10 bases, with 15 bases between. Germline loops: CDR1 SGHDT, CDR2 YYEEEE. CDR3 length: 13 amino acids. CDR3 DNA: TGTGCCAGCAGCCCACGGAAGGGAGGCGAGCAGTTCTTC. This gives the protein CASSPRKGGEQFF.

The gene calls are TRBV30 and TRBJ2-7; 11 positions match TRBD2. Germline V gene data show CDR1 as GTSNPN and CDR2 as SVGIG (reference sequence). With V trimmed by 8 bases and J by 1 base, 1 base remained unmatched. CDR3 size: 12 residues. The CDR3 DNA sequence: TGTGCCGCTAGCGGGAGGTCCTACGAGCAGTACTTC. This codes for CAASGRSYEQYF.

CDR3 sequence reads: CASTSGRGSVYTF. The CDR3 DNA sequence: TGTGCCAGCACCTCCGGCAGGGGCAGTGTCTACACCTTC. The chain joins TRBV6-5 to TRBJ1-2, with a tentative D call TRBD1 (6 bases). CDR1 MNHEY and CDR2 SVGAGI come from the germline V gene. Trimming removed 7 bases from V and 10 bases from J, with 19 bases in between. The CDR3 extends over 13 amino acids.

CDR3: CASSLNGGAGNTIYF. The CDR3 DNA sequence: TGTGCCAGCAGCTTGAATGGGGGCGCCGGAAACACCATATATTTT. V is TRBV5-6 and J is TRBJ1-3; possible D gene TRBD1, 6 bases. The CDR3 contains 15 residues. V lost 1 base and J 4 bases, leaving 12 bases between the germline ends. CDR1 is SGHDT and CDR2 is YYEEEE in the germline V gene. The whole variable domain, filled in from reference TRBV5-6 and TRBJ1-3, reads DAGVTQSPTHLIKTRGQQVTLRCSPKSGHDTVSWYQQALGQGPQFIFQYYEEEERQRGNFPDRFSGHQFPNYSSELNVNALLLGDSALYLCASSLNGGAGNTIYFGEGSWLTVV.

This chain links TRBV11-3 with TRBJ2-7, with TRBD2 matching 8 bases. J gave up 5 bases and V 3 bases, and 9 bases lay outside the gene matches. CDR1 and CDR2 from the germline V gene are SGHNT and YENEEA. There are 15 residues in the CDR3. The CDR3: CASSLEIAGPHEQYF. The CDR3 DNA is TGTGCCAGCAGCTTGGAGATAGCGGGACCCCACGAGCAGTACTTC.

This chain joins TRBV18 and TRBJ2-5; 11 nucleotides line up with TRBD2. The J call may be faulty, since TRBJ2-7 better matches the DNA end. Germline CDR1 is KGHSH and CDR2 is LQKENI. The CDR3 is 14 amino acids. CDR3 in DNA: TGTGCCAGCCTTAGCGGGAGGGCCTCGGGCGAGCAGTACTTC. Its translation: CASLSGRASGEQYF.